This T cell receptor beta chain was observed in a study of post-analysis software for immune sequencing data. To note about this clonotype: Compared with germline, one end of the junction differs, possibly owing to a read error.

Unique molecular identifiers tagged the TCR beta cDNA libraries. TCRdb re-derived calls from the PCR reads in MiXCR, one entry per CDR3 protein. The sample holds roughly 800,000 distinct CDR3 sequences, approximately 53% seen once. Specimen: blood. The sequence came from a girl under 18 with multiple sclerosis.

This chain's CDR3 is CASSSGPPLRAENIQYF. The CDR3 bases are TGCGCCAGCAGCTCTGGGCCCCCCCTGAGAGCCGAAAACATTCAGTACTTC. This chain uses TRBV5-1 with TRBJ2-4; unclear D gene. The length of the CDR3 is 17 residues. The germline V gene has CDR1 SGHRS and CDR2 YFSETQ.